A single sample gave rise to the 22 T cell receptor beta chains below, sequenced in a study of CD8+CD57+ T cells in acquired aplastic anemia. TCR beta VDJ and CDR3 profiles were obtained from a genomic DNA template. Via MiXCR, TCRdb re-called the reads, giving one row per CDR3 protein. The table has about 210,000 distinct CDR3 sequences, around 63% seen once. Sequenced input: sorted CD4+, CD8+, or CD8+CD57+ T cells (not recorded which) from PBMCs. The receptor set was obtained from a human donor in good health.

The V gene is TRBV5-1, the J gene TRBJ2-1; D tentatively fits TRBD1 or TRBD2 (6 bases each). Looked up from germline, CDR1 is SGHRS and CDR2 is YFSETQ. Trimming pared 3 bases from V and 8 bases from J, leaving 21 bases between. This CDR3 comprises 16 residues. The CDR3: CASSSKNTGRQDEQFF. CDR3 nucleotide sequence: TGCGCCAGCAGCTCCAAGAACACCGGGAGACAGGATGAGCAGTTCTTC.

This clonotype was seen a few times. Possible read error: a much larger clone is one base away. CDR3 sequence reads: CASSFKEGDPTDTQYF. The CDR3, as DNA: TGTGCCAGCAGCTTTAAAGAGGGGGACCCCACAGATACGCAGTATTTT. The rearrangement uses TRBV7-9 and TRBJ2-3; maybe TRBD1 (6 bases). The length of the CDR3 is 16 residues. The germline V and J ends were trimmed by 3 bases and 2 bases, with 15 bases remaining between them. Germline-derived CDR1 and CDR2 are SEHNR and FQNEAQ (reference sequence).

The chain couples TRBV27 to TRBJ1-1; D uncertain. Trimming took off 0 bases at V and 4 bases at J, with 9 bases between the two ends. The CDR3 is 14 amino acids. CDR1 MNHEY and CDR2 SMNVEV come from the germline V gene (reference sequence). The CDR3 here is CASSLSGTLTEAFF. The CDR3 DNA reads TGTGCCAGCAGTTTATCGGGCACACTCACTGAAGCTTTCTTT.

This chain connects TRBV12-3 or TRBV12-4 to TRBJ1-1; D not certain. V was shortened by 5 bases and J by 8 bases, with 9 bases between the two germline ends. The CDR3 length is 11 residues. The chain's CDR3 is CASSHSQEAFF. CDR3 sequence (DNA): TGTGCCAGCAGTCATTCACAAGAAGCTTTCTTT.

V gene TRBV20-1 combines with J gene TRBJ2-5; 9 bases match TRBD1. The DNA end favors TRBJ2-7, so the J call may be wrong. The CDR3 covers 17 residues. Germline V gene sequence: CDR1 DFQATT, CDR2 SNEGSKA (reference sequence). The CDR3 region has the DNA TGCAGTGCTACCCTAGGGGGGGGGGGACAGGGTAATCCCGAGCAGTACTTC. It translates to CSATLGGGGQGNPEQYF.

This clonotype appeared many times. The chain combines TRBV4-2 with TRBJ1-1, with D maybe TRBD1 (5 bases). The V gene's germline CDR1 is LGHNA and CDR2 YNFKEQ. The CDR3 spans 15 residues. The V and J ends lost 0 bases and 4 bases respectively, with 12 bases between them. The CDR3 DNA reads TGTGCCAGCAGCCAAGAGTTCGGGGGTGTCACTGAAGCTTTCTTT. Amino acid sequence: CASSQEFGGVTEAFF.

As for this clonotype: This may come from a read error, since a much larger clone is one base off. The chain has TRBV12-3 or TRBV12-4 and TRBJ2-7; 7 bases are shared with TRBD2. This CDR3 has 16 amino acids. CDR3 in amino acids: CASSFGGTLNSYERYF. CDR3 DNA sequence: TGTGCCAGCAGTTTCGGGGGGACTCTTAATTCCTACGAGCGGTACTTC.

This clonotype was observed many times. This chain connects TRBV7-2 to TRBJ1-5, with a tentative D call TRBD1 (5 bases). This CDR3 is 14 amino acids long. Germline-derived CDR1 and CDR2 are SGHTA and FQGNSA. V shed 3 bases and J shed 4 bases, with 10 bases lying between them. CDR3 loop: CASSFGQGNQPQHF. DNA of the CDR3: TGTGCCAGCAGCTTCGGGCAGGGAAATCAGCCCCAGCATTTT. Based on the CDR3 plus reference TRBV7-2 and TRBJ1-5, the full variable domain is GAGVSQSPSNKVTEKGKDVELRCDPISGHTALYWYRQSLGQGLEFLIYFQGNSAPDKSGLPSDRFSAERTGGSVSTLTIQRTQQEDSAVYLCASSFGQGNQPQHFGDGTRLSIL.

The chain links TRBV10-3 to TRBJ1-2; D is ambiguous. There are 14 residues in the CDR3. Germline CDR1 is ENHRY and CDR2 is SYGVKD. The V gene lost 0 bases and the J gene lost 3 bases, with 8 bases spanning the gap. The CDR3: CAISESGEHYGYTF. CDR3 sequence (DNA): TGTGCCATCAGTGAGTCCGGGGAACACTATGGCTACACCTTC.

The table lists this clonotype with many counts. V gene TRBV6-5 combines with J gene TRBJ2-5; D not certain. The CDR3 is 11 amino acids. The germline V gene has CDR1 MNHEY and CDR2 SVGAGI. The V end lost 5 bases, the J end lost 5 bases, and 6 bases lay between the germline ends. The CDR3 loop is CASSGWETQYF. The CDR3 region has the DNA TGTGCCAGCAGTGGATGGGAGACCCAGTACTTC.

The CDR3 is CASSLGGHQYF. The CDR3 region has the DNA TGTGCCAGCAGTCTTGGGGGACATCAGTACTTC. The chain links TRBV5-6 to TRBJ2-7; TRBD1 is a possible D gene (6 bases). The length of the CDR3 is 11 residues. CDR1 is SGHDT and CDR2 is YYEEEE in the germline V gene. The V end was cut by 5 bases, the J end by 10 bases, with 13 bases between.

Points on this clonotype: The junction departs from the called germline gene at one end, perhaps through a read error. The chain carries TRBV10-1 and TRBJ2-7; tentatively, D is TRBD1 or TRBD2 (5 bases each). Per the germline V gene, CDR1 is WNHNN and CDR2 is SYGVQD (reference sequence). The CDR3 is 14 amino acids. This chain's CDR3 is CASSEGTGIYERYF. The DNA for the CDR3 is TGCGCCAGCAGTGAGGGGACGGGGATCTACGAGCGGTACTTC.

The chain links TRBV7-2 to TRBJ1-2, with TRBD1 matching 7 bases. Losses at the gene ends were 5 bases for V and 5 bases for J; bases not matched to a gene: 14. The CDR3 is 16 amino acids. The V gene's germline CDR1 is SGHTA and CDR2 FQGNSA. The CDR3 is CASSPQGGTATYGYTF. CDR3 coding DNA: TGTGCCAGCAGCCCACAGGGTGGGACAGCCACGTATGGCTACACCTTC. Full variable domain (missing parts from reference TRBV7-2 and TRBJ1-2): GAGVSQSPSNKVTEKGKDVELRCDPISGHTALYWYRQSLGQGLEFLIYFQGNSAPDKSGLPSDRFSAERTGGSVSTLTIQRTQQEDSAVYLCASSPQGGTATYGYTFGSGTRLTVV.

A few counts support this clonotype. V and J are TRBV2 and TRBJ2-1, with 7 bases that match TRBD1. The CDR3 is 13 amino acids. Germline trimming cut 6 bases from V and 3 bases from J; bases unmatched to any gene: 2. Germline CDR1 reads SNHLY; CDR2 reads FYNNEI. The CDR3 reads CASRQGYYNEQFF. The CDR3 DNA reads TGTGCCAGCAGACAGGGGTACTACAATGAGCAGTTCTTC.

This clonotype was seen many times. The genes are TRBV3-1 and TRBJ2-7; D remains unclear. This CDR3 has 14 amino acids. Germline assignment: CDR1 LGHDT and CDR2 YNNKEL (reference sequence). With 0 bases removed from V and 1 base from J, the gap between germline ends came to 7 bases. CDR3 loop: CASSQDLESYEQYF. Written as DNA, the CDR3 is TGTGCCAGCAGCCAAGATCTGGAATCCTACGAGCAGTACTTC.

In its sample, this clonotype was seen a few times. This sequence joins TRBV29-1 and TRBJ2-1, with D maybe TRBD1 (6 bases). The CDR3 length is 13 residues. V lost 3 bases and J lost 4, with 10 bases in between. The germline V gene has CDR1 SQVTM and CDR2 ANQGSEA. The CDR3 loop reads CSVEGQGYNEQFF. CDR3 DNA: TGCAGCGTTGAGGGTCAGGGGTACAATGAGCAGTTCTTC.

V is TRBV29-1 and J is TRBJ2-3; D may be TRBD1 or TRBD2 (6 bases each). The germline CDR1 and CDR2 sequences are SQVTM and ANQGSEA. This CDR3 contains 19 residues. With 6 bases removed from V and 0 bases from J, the gap between germline ends came to 28 bases. CDR3 sequence reads: CSVGAWSTSSGTSTDTQYF. CDR3 nucleotides: TGCAGCGTGGGGGCCTGGAGCACAAGTAGCGGAACTAGCACAGATACGCAGTATTTT.

In its sample, this clonotype was seen a few times. The chain is built from TRBV7-2 and TRBJ2-7, with a tentative D call TRBD2 (6 bases). The length of the CDR3 is 14 residues. The V end was cut by 0 bases, the J end by 5 bases, with 11 bases between. CDR1 is SGHTA and CDR2 is FQGNSA in the germline V gene. CDR3 DNA sequence: TGTGCCAGCAGCTTAGCACGGGAGAGAAACGAGCAGTACTTC. Translation gives CASSLARERNEQYF.

The table lists this clonotype with many counts. The chain has TRBV11-2 and TRBJ2-1, with D perhaps TRBD1 (6 bases). V lost 0 bases and J 0 bases, leaving 9 bases between the germline ends. The CDR3 contains 16 residues. Germline V lookup: CDR1 SGHAT, CDR2 FQNNGV. CDR3 region: CASSLEGHFSYNEQFF. CDR3 in DNA: TGTGCCAGCAGCTTAGAGGGACACTTCTCCTACAATGAGCAGTTCTTC.

Regarding this clonotype: Since no conserved phenylalanine or tryptophan closes the CDR3, a read error is the likely cause. The chain combines TRBV9 with TRBJ2-1; TRBD2 aligns across 10 bases. The CDR3 totals 21 residues. V shed 4 bases and J 4 bases; nucleotides not matched to a gene: 23. Germline CDR1 is SGDLS and CDR2 is YYNGEE. CDR3 in DNA: TGTGCCAGCAGCACAAGGATAGAGGCTAGCGGGGGTAAACGGGATTACAATGAGCAGTTCCTC. Protein product: CASSTRIEASGGKRDYNEQFL.

The chain has TRBV15 and TRBJ1-6; D unclear. The V and J ends lost 7 bases and 7 bases respectively, with 11 bases between them. Germline-derived CDR1 and CDR2 are LNHNV and YYDKDF (reference sequence). The CDR3 runs to 13 residues. This chain's CDR3 is CATTLSTNSPLHF. DNA of the CDR3: TGTGCCACCACTCTTTCCACGAATTCACCCCTCCACTTT. Full variable domain (rest looked up from reference TRBV15 and TRBJ1-6): DAMVIQNPRYQVTQFGKPVTLSCSQTLNHNVMYWYQQKSSQAPKLLFHYYDKDFNNEADTPDNFQSRRPNTSFCFLDIRSPGLGDTAMYLCATTLSTNSPLHFGNGTRLTVT.

This clonotype was counted many times. The rearrangement links TRBV24-1 to TRBJ2-3, with 10 bases lining up with TRBD1. Losses at the gene ends were 2 bases for V and 3 bases for J; bases not matched to a gene: 10. The CDR3 extends over 18 amino acids. Per germline, CDR1 KGHDR and CDR2 SFDVKD. CDR3 region: CATSDYPGTGVYTDTQYF. The DNA of the CDR3 is TGTGCCACCAGTGATTATCCCGGGACAGGGGTTTATACAGATACGCAGTATTTT.